This T cell receptor (beta chain) appears in the sequencing data of a study of response to subunit inactivated influenza vaccine. Findings and caveats of the study: Researchers suggested that each seasonal influenza vaccination recruits few new T cells.

CDR1 DFQATT and CDR2 SNEGSKA come from the germline V gene (reference sequence). The CDR3 runs 14 residues. After removal of 6 bases from V and 1 base from J, the junction contained 8 bases not matched to a gene. About this clonotype itself: Antigen unknown.

TCRdb passed the RT-PCR reads through MiXCR, listing each CDR3 protein once. In the table there are around 180,000 distinct CDR3 sequences, around 8.8% of which are singletons. The chain uses TRBV20-1 and TRBJ2-5, with 7 bases aligning to TRBD1. The sequence came from a man aged 50 to 59 who received an inactivated influenza vaccine. Sample: non-naive T cells sorted from PBMCs, taken on the day of vaccination. DNA for the CDR3: TGCAGTGCCGAAACTGGGACAGTCCAAGAGACCCAGTACTTC. Its protein is CSAETGTVQETQYF.